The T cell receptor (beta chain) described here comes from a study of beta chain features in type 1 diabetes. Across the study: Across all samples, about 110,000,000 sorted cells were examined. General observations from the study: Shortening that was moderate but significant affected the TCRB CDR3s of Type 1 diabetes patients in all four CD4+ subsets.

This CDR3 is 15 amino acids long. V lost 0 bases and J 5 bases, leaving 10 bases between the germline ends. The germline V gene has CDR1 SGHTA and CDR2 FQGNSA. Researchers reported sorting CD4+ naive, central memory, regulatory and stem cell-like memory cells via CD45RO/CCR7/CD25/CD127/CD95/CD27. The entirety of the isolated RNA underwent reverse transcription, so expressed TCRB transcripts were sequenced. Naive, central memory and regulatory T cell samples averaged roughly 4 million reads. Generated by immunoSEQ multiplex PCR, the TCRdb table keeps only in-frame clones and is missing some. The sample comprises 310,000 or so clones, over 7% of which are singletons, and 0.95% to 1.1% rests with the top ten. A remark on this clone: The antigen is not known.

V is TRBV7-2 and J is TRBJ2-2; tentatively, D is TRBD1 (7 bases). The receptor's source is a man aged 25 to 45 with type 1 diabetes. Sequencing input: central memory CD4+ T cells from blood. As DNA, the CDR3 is TGTGCCAGCAGCTTAGCCAGGGGGAGGACCGGGGAGCTGTTTTTT. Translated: CASSLARGRTGELFF.